This TCR beta chain was retrieved from a study of cytomegalovirus exposure and HLA in healthy donors. The J segment lost 5 bases and the V segment lost 4 bases, leaving 7 bases of the junction unmatched. Per the germline V gene, CDR1 is MNHEY and CDR2 is SVGAGI. This CDR3 comprises 14 residues. The primer mix had 60 Vbeta and 13 Jbeta primers. Profiling relied on immunoSEQ multiplex PCR, and the TCRdb table lists in-frame clones only, not all of them. The data hold about 130,000 clones, with under 12% observed a single time. The sequencing input was PBMCs. The chain has TRBV6-5 and TRBJ2-7; 8 nucleotides agree with TRBD1. This sequence was found in a woman aged 18-29 years in good health and CMV-seropositive. In nucleotides, the CDR3 is TGTGCCAGCAGTTTCCAGGGGGCTATCGACGAGCAGTACTTC. This encodes CASSFQGAIDEQYF.